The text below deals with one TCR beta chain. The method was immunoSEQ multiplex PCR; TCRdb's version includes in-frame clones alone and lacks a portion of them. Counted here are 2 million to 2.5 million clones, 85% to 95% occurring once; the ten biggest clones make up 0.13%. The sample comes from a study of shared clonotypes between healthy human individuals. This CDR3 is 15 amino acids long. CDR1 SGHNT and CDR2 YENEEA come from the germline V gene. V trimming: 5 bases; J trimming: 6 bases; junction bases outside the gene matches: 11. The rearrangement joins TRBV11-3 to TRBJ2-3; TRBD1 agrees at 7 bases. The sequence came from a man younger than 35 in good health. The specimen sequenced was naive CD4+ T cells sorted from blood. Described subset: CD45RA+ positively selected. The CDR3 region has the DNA TGTGCCAGCAGCACTGGGACAGTCGCAAGGGATACGCAGTATTTT. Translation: CASSTGTVARDTQYF.